Following are 32 T cell receptor beta chains from one sample sequenced in a study of cytomegalovirus exposure and HLA in healthy donors. The PCR employed 60 Vbeta primers together with 13 Jbeta primers. The assay was immunoSEQ multiplex PCR, and TCRdb's table has in-frame clones only and misses some. The table has 110,000 or so clones, over 12% seen once. The sample comprised PBMCs. The receptor source for this set is a female donor in good health and CMV-seronegative.

The V gene is TRBV18, the J gene TRBJ2-5; TRBD2 matches 13 bases. Germline V lookup: CDR1 KGHSH, CDR2 LQKENI. The CDR3 loop spans 17 amino acids. Germline trimming cut 6 bases from V and 1 base from J; bases unmatched to any gene: 8. The CDR3 sequence is CASSTRTSGSSQETQYF. CDR3 nucleotide sequence: TGTGCCAGCTCGACTAGGACTAGCGGGAGTTCCCAAGAGACCCAGTACTTC.

The genes are TRBV19 and TRBJ2-7; TRBD2 is a possible D gene (7 bases). V dropped 7 bases and J dropped 3 bases, with 19 bases sitting between them. The CDR3 extends over 15 amino acids. The germline gives CDR1 LNHDA, CDR2 SQIVND (reference sequence). In DNA, the CDR3 is TGTGCCAGTAAAAGTCGGGGGGCGGCGGACTACGAGCAGTACTTC. Translation: CASKSRGAADYEQYF. The full variable domain, with the rest looked up from reference TRBV19 and TRBJ2-7, is DGGITQSPKYLFRKEGQNVTLSCEQNLNHDAMYWYRQDPGQGLRLIYYSQIVNDFQKGDIAEGYSVSREKKESFPLTVTSAQKNPTAFYLCASKSRGAADYEQYFGPGTRLTVT.

The V gene is TRBV6-4, the J gene TRBJ2-2; 13 bases line up with TRBD2. Trimming removed 7 bases from V and 4 bases from J; junction bases left unmatched: 3. Per germline, CDR1 MRHNA and CDR2 SNTAGT. This CDR3 has 15 residues. In nucleotides, the CDR3 is TGTGCCAGCAAATGGACTAGCGGGAGCACCGGGGAGCTGTTTTTT. Translating gives CASKWTSGSTGELFF.

The CDR3 is CASSQSGVNYNEQFF. The CDR3 coding sequence is TGTGCCAGCAGCCAAAGCGGAGTGAATTACAATGAGCAGTTCTTC. The J gene is TRBJ2-1, the V gene TRBV4-2; weak D call: TRBD2 (5 bases). In germline, CDR1 is LGHNA, CDR2 YNFKEQ. Trimming removed 2 bases from V and 4 bases from J, with 12 bases in between. This CDR3 is built from 15 residues.

The chain uses TRBV5-4 and TRBJ2-7, with 9 nucleotides matching TRBD1. V lost 3 bases, J lost 3 bases, and 13 bases stayed unmatched. The CDR3 covers 17 residues. In germline, CDR1 is SGHNT, CDR2 YYREEE (reference sequence). In DNA, the CDR3 is TGTGCCAGCAGCTCGGACAGGGGTAAAGGGGAGTTCTACGAGCAGTACTTC. This sequence encodes CASSSDRGKGEFYEQYF.

The CDR3 region is CASSPPRGSYNEQFF. In DNA form, the CDR3 reads TGTGCCAGCAGTCCCCCTCGCGGGAGTTACAATGAGCAGTTCTTC. The J gene is TRBJ2-1, the V gene TRBV28; 7 bases line up with TRBD2. The CDR3 is 15 amino acids. Looked up from germline, CDR1 is MDHEN and CDR2 is SYDVKM. V shed 5 bases, J shed 4 bases, and the junction held 8 bases outside the gene matches.

This clone was detected only a few times. The gene calls are TRBV7-3 and TRBJ1-1; TRBD1 aligns across 8 bases. The CDR3 runs 13 residues. CDR1 and CDR2 from the germline V gene are SGHTA and FQGTGA. V dropped 5 bases and J dropped 6; count of bases not matched to a gene: 5. The CDR3: CASSVTGGAEAFF. The CDR3 DNA reads TGTGCCAGCAGCGTCACAGGGGGAGCTGAAGCTTTCTTT.

This clone was detected a few times. The chain employs TRBV5-4 and TRBJ2-3; 9 positions agree with TRBD2. This CDR3 is 15 amino acids long. After removal of 2 bases from V and 8 bases from J, the junction contained 9 bases not matched to a gene. Germline CDR1 SGHNT, CDR2 YYREEE (reference sequence). CDR3 region: CASSFGSSGLATQYF. The CDR3 DNA follows: TGTGCCAGCAGCTTCGGCAGCTCGGGACTAGCTACGCAGTATTTT.

Only a few counts were recorded for this clone. The chain uses TRBV9 and TRBJ1-1; tentative D call: TRBD1 (6 bases). Per the germline V gene, CDR1 is SGDLS and CDR2 is YYNGEE. The V and J ends lost 4 bases and 3 bases respectively, with 13 bases between them. This CDR3 has 14 residues. This CDR3 is CASSSRAGDTEAFF. In DNA, the CDR3 is TGTGCCAGCAGCTCCCGGGCAGGGGACACTGAAGCTTTCTTT. The full variable domain, with the rest looked up from reference TRBV9 and TRBJ1-1, is DSGVTQTPKHLITATGQRVTLRCSPRSGDLSVYWYQQSLDQGLQFLIQYYNGEERAKGNILERFSAQQFPDLHSELNLSSLELGDSALYFCASSSRAGDTEAFFGQGTRLTVV.

V gene TRBV7-2 combines with J gene TRBJ2-7; 11 nucleotides line up with TRBD2. The CDR3 spans 17 residues. Unmatched junction bases numbered 7, after V lost 1 base and J lost 2 bases. CDR1 and CDR2 from the germline V gene are SGHTA and FQGNSA. This CDR3 reads CASSLGPIAGGAYEQYF. For the CDR3, the DNA is TGTGCCAGCAGCTTAGGGCCCATAGCGGGAGGGGCCTACGAGCAGTACTTC.

This chain joins TRBV18 and TRBJ2-3; 7 bases line up with TRBD2. Germline lookup yields CDR1 KGHSH and CDR2 LQKENI. The CDR3 length is 16 residues. Unmatched junction bases numbered 6, after V lost 1 base and J lost 2 bases. The CDR3 nucleotides read TGTGCCAGCTCACCACGGGGGGGGACCGACACAGATACGCAGTATTTT. Encoded protein: CASSPRGGTDTDTQYF.

A few counts support this clone. The CDR3 DNA sequence: TGTGCCACCCGACTTACCGGGGAGCTGTTTTTT. This codes for CATRLTGELFF. This rearrangement joins TRBV28 to TRBJ2-2; D is unclear. Trimming took off 10 bases at V and 5 bases at J, with 8 bases between the two ends. The CDR3 spans 11 residues. Per germline, CDR1 MDHEN and CDR2 SYDVKM.

J is TRBJ2-1 and V is TRBV10-3; 9 bases agree with TRBD1. Trimming at V came to 3 bases and at J to 7 bases, leaving 10 bases not matched to a gene. The CDR3 contains 16 residues. CDR1 and CDR2 (germline): ENHRY, SYGVKD. The chain's CDR3 is CAISEGGTGRKNEQFF. As DNA, the CDR3 is TGTGCCATCAGTGAAGGAGGGACAGGGCGGAAGAATGAGCAGTTCTTC.

This clone was observed a handful of times. The V call is TRBV30, the J call TRBJ1-1; 7 positions agree with TRBD1. V was clipped by 3 bases and J by 8 bases; unmatched bases: 6. The CDR3 loop spans 12 amino acids. CDR1 and CDR2 from the germline V gene are GTSNPN and SVGIG (reference sequence). The CDR3 DNA is TGTGCCTGGAGCGAAGGGACAGCCGAAGCTTTCTTT. Its protein is CAWSEGTAEAFF.

The rearrangement links TRBV7-2 to TRBJ2-3, with 8 positions matching TRBD2. V gave up 1 base and J gave up 4 bases; unmatched junction bases: 7. CDR1 and CDR2 from the germline V gene are SGHTA and FQGNSA. The CDR3 contains 16 residues. CDR3 DNA sequence: TGTGCCAGCAGCTTAGGGTCGGCTAGCGGGTCAGATACGCAGTATTTT. This encodes CASSLGSASGSDTQYF.

This clone has just a few counts. The chain is built from TRBV30 and TRBJ1-5; D unclear. Between the trimmed V and J ends, which lost 2 bases and 0 bases, there was a span of 2 bases. The CDR3 is 12 amino acids. Germline CDR1 reads GTSNPN; CDR2 reads SVGIG (reference sequence). CDR3 amino acids: CAWSHSNQPQHF. DNA of the CDR3: TGTGCCTGGAGTCATAGCAATCAGCCCCAGCATTTT.

This clone has more than one count but fewer than ten. V is TRBV6-5 and J is TRBJ2-1; D not resolved. The germline V gene has CDR1 MNHEY and CDR2 SVGAGI. Trimming cost V 5 bases and J 4 bases, with 9 bases left between them. The CDR3 covers 13 residues. The CDR3 DNA reads as TGTGCCAGCAGTGTCTTCCAGTACAATGAGCAGTTCTTC. Translating it yields CASSVFQYNEQFF.

The genes are TRBV10-3 and TRBJ2-2, with TRBD2 identical over 9 bases. There are 16 residues in the CDR3. The V gene's germline CDR1 is ENHRY and CDR2 SYGVKD. Trimming at V came to 10 bases and at J to 8 bases, leaving 17 bases not matched to a gene. This CDR3 reads CATRDLAGSAGGELFF. In DNA form, the CDR3 reads TGTGCCACCCGGGATCTAGCGGGGTCCGCGGGTGGGGAGCTGTTTTTT.

The genes are TRBV7-6 and TRBJ2-1; maybe TRBD2 (5 bases). CDR3 size: 15 residues. Deletions cut 1 base from V and 5 bases from J, with 12 bases between. Germline V gene data show CDR1 as SGHVS and CDR2 as FNYEAQ. CDR3 nucleotide sequence: TGTGCCAGCAGCTTAGATGGAGGATTTCACAATGAGCAGTTCTTC. Protein product: CASSLDGGFHNEQFF.

This clone occurred a few times. The chain couples TRBV5-1 to TRBJ1-6, with D possibly matching TRBD1 (5 bases). Per the germline V gene, CDR1 is SGHRS and CDR2 is YFSETQ. The CDR3 is made up of 13 amino acids. Deletions cut 3 bases from V and 6 bases from J, with 7 bases between. CDR3 coding DNA: TGCGCCAGCAGCTCAGACAGTAATTCACCCCTCCACTTT. Its protein product is CASSSDSNSPLHF.

The sample holds a few counts of this clone. The chain carries TRBV7-7 and TRBJ1-1, with unresolved D. This CDR3 contains 13 residues. Germline V gene data show CDR1 as SSHAT and CDR2 as FNYEAQ (reference sequence). The CDR3 DNA sequence: TGTGCTAGCGGACTAATTTCAGACACTGAAGCTTTCTTT. Residues: CASGLISDTEAFF.

The chain carries TRBV5-4 and TRBJ2-7; D remains unclear. CDR3 length: 14 residues. V lost 4 bases, J lost 0 bases, and 11 bases lay in between. Germline V gives CDR1 SGHNT, CDR2 YYREEE (reference sequence). In DNA form, the CDR3 reads TGTGCCAGCAGCCCTCGGTCGAGCTCCTACGAGCAGTACTTC. Protein product: CASSPRSSSYEQYF.

The chain is built from TRBV2 and TRBJ2-5, with a weak D call TRBD2 (6 bases). The CDR3 runs to 15 residues. Germline CDR1 is SNHLY and CDR2 is FYNNEI. V lost 6 bases, J lost 2 bases, and 16 bases lay in between. CDR3 loop: CASRYIGRPQETQYF. In DNA, the CDR3 is TGTGCCAGCAGGTACATCGGGAGACCTCAAGAGACCCAGTACTTC.

The chain recombines TRBV27 with TRBJ2-7, with 9 bases matching TRBD2. The ends lost 3 bases at V and 2 bases at J; junction bases unmatched: 8. Germline CDR1 MNHEY, CDR2 SMNVEV (reference sequence). The CDR3 spans 16 residues. CDR3 DNA: TGTGCCAGCAGTTTTCGTAGCGGGAGTCTACCCTACGAGCAGTACTTC. This sequence encodes CASSFRSGSLPYEQYF.

This clone came up a few times. The chain recombines TRBV21-1 with TRBJ1-2; the D segment call TRBD1 is taken from the table without a DNA check. TRBV21-1 is noted as a pseudogene. CDR3 length: 16 residues. CDR3 protein: CASSKMGRGYVYGYTF. DNA of the CDR3: TGTGCCAGCAGCAAAATGGGCAGGGGGTATGTCTATGGCTACACCTTC.

This clone was seen more than once but under ten times. This chain joins TRBV19 and TRBJ2-1, with 9 bases matching TRBD2. Trimming removed 5 bases from V and 1 base from J; junction bases left unmatched: 6. Germline CDR1 LNHDA, CDR2 SQIVND (reference sequence). The CDR3 runs to 16 residues. The CDR3 spells CASSPGLASSYNEQFF. The CDR3 DNA reads as TGTGCCAGTAGTCCTGGACTAGCGTCTTCCTACAATGAGCAGTTCTTC.

This clone came up a few times. The CDR3 spells CASQGVGRDKAGELFF. CDR3 bases: TGTGCCAGCCAGGGGGTGGGCAGGGATAAGGCCGGGGAGCTGTTTTTT. The rearrangement links TRBV9 to TRBJ2-2; 7 bases fit TRBD1. The junction had 15 bases not matched to a gene; V was cut back by 7 bases and J by 6 bases. The CDR3 spans 16 residues. Germline-derived CDR1 and CDR2 are SGDLS and YYNGEE.

A few counts support this clone. The DNA of the CDR3 is TGTGCCAGTAGTGAACAGGGGAATCAGCCCCAGCATTTT. Translating gives CASSEQGNQPQHF. V and J are TRBV19 and TRBJ1-5; TRBD1 aligns across 7 bases. Looked up from germline, CDR1 is LNHDA and CDR2 is SQIVND (reference sequence). There are 13 residues in the CDR3. Unmatched junction bases numbered 2, after V lost 5 bases and J lost 4 bases.

This clone appeared a few times. The chain has TRBV20-1 and TRBJ2-3; D possibly corresponds to TRBD2 (5 bases). There are 11 residues in the CDR3. Germline CDR1 is DFQATT and CDR2 is SNEGSKA (reference sequence). The V and J ends lost 6 bases and 6 bases respectively, with 10 bases between them. The DNA for the CDR3 is TGCAGTGCCAGCGGCAGGGATACGCAGTATTTT. It is translated as CSASGRDTQYF.

This clone has only a few counts. The chain uses TRBV18 and TRBJ1-1; 8 nucleotides line up with TRBD1. V shed 5 bases and J 4 bases; nucleotides not matched to a gene: 12. Germline CDR1 reads KGHSH; CDR2 reads LQKENI. The CDR3 consists of 16 residues. This CDR3 reads CASSTDRGHLSTEAFF. For the CDR3, the DNA is TGTGCCAGCTCAACTGACAGGGGTCACCTTTCCACTGAAGCTTTCTTT.

The chain uses TRBV6-4 and TRBJ2-2, with TRBD2 matching 13 bases. The length of the CDR3 is 15 residues. Germline CDR1 MRHNA, CDR2 SNTAGT. The trim removed 6 bases at V and 5 bases at J, leaving 3 bases unmatched. The chain's CDR3 is CASRGLAGATGELFF. The CDR3 DNA sequence: TGTGCCAGCAGAGGACTAGCGGGAGCAACCGGGGAGCTGTTTTTT.

The rearrangement uses TRBV29-1 and TRBJ1-1; 7 positions match TRBD1. V trimming: 5 bases; J trimming: 1 base; junction bases outside the gene matches: 13. This CDR3 comprises 16 residues. The V gene's germline CDR1 is SQVTM and CDR2 ANQGSEA. The CDR3 bases are TGCAGCGTTCAGACAGGGCTCGTTGTGAAGAACACTGAAGCTTTCTTT. Protein: CSVQTGLVVKNTEAFF.